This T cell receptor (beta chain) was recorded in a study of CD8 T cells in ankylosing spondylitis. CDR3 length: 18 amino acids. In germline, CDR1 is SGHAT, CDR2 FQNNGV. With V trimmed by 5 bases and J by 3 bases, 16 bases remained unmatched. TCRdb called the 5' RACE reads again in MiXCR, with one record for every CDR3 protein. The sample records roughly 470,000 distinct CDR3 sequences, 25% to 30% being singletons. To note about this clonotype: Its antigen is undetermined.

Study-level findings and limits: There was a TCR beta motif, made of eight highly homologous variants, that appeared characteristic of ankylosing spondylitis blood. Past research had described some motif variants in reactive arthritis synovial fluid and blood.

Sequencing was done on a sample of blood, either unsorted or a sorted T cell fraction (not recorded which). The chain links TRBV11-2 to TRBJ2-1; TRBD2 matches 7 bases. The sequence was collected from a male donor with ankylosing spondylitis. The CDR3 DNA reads TGTGCCAGCAGCCAGACTCTCTTTAGGCGGGAGAGCTACAATGAGCAGTTCTTC. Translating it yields CASSQTLFRRESYNEQFF.